The present entry profiles one T cell receptor beta chain with its context. CDR1 is MNHEY and CDR2 is SMNVEV in the germline V gene (reference sequence). Trimming shortened V by 8 bases and J by 2 bases, and 9 bases separated the two germline ends. This CDR3 has 12 residues. The sample is drawn from a study of T cell responses to AZD1222 COVID-19 vaccine. Data came from immunoSEQ multiplex PCR; TCRdb stores just in-frame clones and leaves some out. Among more than 85,000 clones listed, more than 75% were seen once. This TCR was sampled from an adult who received the AZD1222 COVID-19 vaccine. V usage is TRBV27 and J usage is TRBJ1-2, with D maybe TRBD1 (5 bases). The sequences come from peripheral blood, collected 28 days after the second AZD1222 dose. CDR3 sequence reads: CASGGTNYGYTF. For the CDR3, the DNA is TGTGCCAGCGGTGGGACGAACTATGGCTACACCTTC.